One and the same sample provided the 29 T cell receptor beta chains below, sequenced in a study of Graves' ophthalmopathy and Graves' hyperthyroidism. As the template, RNA transcripts were used to amplify TCR beta CDR3 regions. An initial RT-PCR round employing HTBI primers preceded a second-round multiplex PCR. TCRdb itself ran the multiplex PCR reads through MiXCR, one entry per CDR3 protein. The table records about 390,000 distinct CDR3 sequences, approximately 15% of them present only once. Sequencing was done on a sample of peripheral blood. Receptors originate from a woman under 30 with stable Graves' hyperthyroidism.

The chain uses TRBV12-3 or TRBV12-4 and TRBJ1-1; maybe TRBD1 (6 bases). The CDR3 length is 14 residues. V was trimmed by 5 bases and J by 4 bases, leaving 14 bases between them. The CDR3 DNA follows: TGTGCCAGCAGTCCCACAGGGCACCTCACTGAAGCTTTCTTT. It specifies CASSPTGHLTEAFF.

This clonotype was seen many times. The rearrangement uses TRBV12-3 or TRBV12-4 and TRBJ1-3; D possibly corresponds to TRBD1 (5 bases). This CDR3 comprises 13 residues. V was pared by 7 bases and J by 0 bases, with 7 bases between. The CDR3 nucleotides are TGTGCCAGCACCGGGGCCTCTGGAAACACCATATATTTT. Translating gives CASTGASGNTIYF.

The chain has TRBV24-1 and TRBJ2-2; D is possibly TRBD1 (5 bases). V was pared by 2 bases and J by 5 bases, with 11 bases between. Germline V lookup: CDR1 KGHDR, CDR2 SFDVKD. CDR3 length: 15 amino acids. The CDR3 region is CATSDWKRGTGELFF. The CDR3 bases are TGTGCCACCAGTGATTGGAAAAGGGGTACCGGGGAGCTGTTTTTT.

Only a few counts were recorded for this clonotype. Given a much more abundant clone one base away, this may be a read error. The chain couples TRBV6-1 to TRBJ2-2; D perhaps matches TRBD2 (6 bases). The CDR3 consists of 14 residues. The germline CDR1 and CDR2 sequences are MNHNS and SASEGT. This CDR3 reads CASRDGRNTGELCF. In nucleotides, the CDR3 is TGTGCCAGCAGGGACGGGAGAAACACCGGGGAGCTGTGTTTT.

This clonotype has a count of ten or more. The rearrangement joins TRBV11-3 to TRBJ2-7, with 8 bases aligning to TRBD1. The CDR3 has 15 amino acids. The V and J ends lost 3 bases and 4 bases, in that order; junction bases with no gene match: 8. The germline gives CDR1 SGHNT, CDR2 YENEEA. The CDR3, as DNA: TGTGCCAGCAGCTTTGAGACAGGGGATTCGTACGAGCAGTACTTC. It encodes CASSFETGDSYEQYF.

This clonotype was observed many times. The rearrangement links TRBV5-1 to TRBJ1-1, with a weak D call TRBD1 (6 bases). V lost 7 bases, J lost 3 bases, and 10 bases lay in between. Germline V gene lookup returns CDR1 SGHRS and CDR2 YFSETQ. The CDR3 consists of 12 residues. The CDR3 loop reads CASGTGYTEAFF. The CDR3 nucleotides are TGCGCCAGCGGAACAGGGTACACTGAAGCTTTCTTT.

The chain recombines TRBV6-2 or TRBV6-3 with TRBJ1-5; D might be TRBD1 (5 bases). V lost 7 bases to trimming and J lost 3 bases, with 10 bases between them. This CDR3 has 13 residues. Looked up from germline, CDR1 is MNHEY and CDR2 is SVGEGT. The CDR3 sequence is CASKRDFNQPQHF. In DNA, the CDR3 is TGTGCCAGCAAAAGGGACTTCAATCAGCCCCAGCATTTT.

This clonotype came up a few times. The chain links TRBV4-1 to TRBJ2-7; no firm D call. Germline V lookup: CDR1 MGHRA, CDR2 YSYEKL. The CDR3 is 16 residues long. The V end was cut by 4 bases, the J end by 0 bases, with 16 bases between. CDR3 in DNA: TGCGCCAGCAGCCGTCCCTCCGACCGAAGCTCCTACGAGCAGTACTTC. This codes for CASSRPSDRSSYEQYF.

This clonotype occurred a few times. The chain joins TRBV18 to TRBJ1-1, with unresolved D. The CDR3 totals 15 residues. Germline V gene data show CDR1 as KGHSH and CDR2 as LQKENI. Between the trimmed V and J ends, which lost 5 bases and 0 bases, there was a span of 13 bases. This CDR3 is CASSRSRAMNTEAFF. CDR3 nucleotides: TGTGCCAGCTCAAGATCACGGGCCATGAACACTGAAGCTTTCTTT.

This clonotype came up many times. An end of the junction does not agree with germline; a read error may underlie this. The gene calls are TRBV12-3 or TRBV12-4 and TRBJ2-7; D might be TRBD1 or TRBD2, each matching 5 bases. This CDR3 comprises 15 residues. CDR3 protein: CASSSGTWAVYERYF. The CDR3 DNA reads TGTGCCAGCAGTTCCGGGACGTGGGCAGTCTACGAGCGGTACTTC.

This clonotype has ten or more counts. The V and J genes are TRBV4-1 and TRBJ2-7; D is unclear. Trimming removed 3 bases at V and 0 bases at J, with 9 bases between. There are 14 residues in the CDR3. Germline-derived CDR1 and CDR2 are MGHRA and YSYEKL. For the CDR3, the DNA is TGCGCCAGCAGCCAGGCGGCGGTCTCCTACGAGCAGTACTTC. This sequence encodes CASSQAAVSYEQYF.

This clonotype occurred many times. The gene calls are TRBV7-2 and TRBJ2-7; the D gene is possibly TRBD1 (6 bases). V dropped 1 base and J dropped 2 bases, with 9 bases sitting between them. Germline V gives CDR1 SGHTA, CDR2 FQGNSA. The CDR3 runs 14 residues. CDR3 sequence reads: CASSLDTGTYEQYF. CDR3 bases: TGTGCCAGCAGCTTAGATACAGGGACCTACGAGCAGTACTTC.

The rearrangement uses TRBV29-1 and TRBJ2-5, with 10 bases aligning to TRBD1. With 7 bases clipped from V and 3 bases from J, the junction kept 8 bases outside the gene matches. CDR3 length: 14 amino acids. Germline-derived CDR1 and CDR2 are SQVTM and ANQGSEA. Written as DNA, the CDR3 is TGCAGCGCCTCGGGACAGGGGACTAAAGAGACCCAGTACTTC. It specifies CSASGQGTKETQYF.

This clonotype was detected ten times or more. V and J are TRBV20-1 and TRBJ2-7; possibly TRBD2 for D (5 bases). The CDR3 extends over 14 amino acids. Trimming took off 3 bases at V and 2 bases at J, with 14 bases between the two ends. The germline V gene has CDR1 DFQATT and CDR2 SNEGSKA (reference sequence). CDR3 DNA: TGCAGTGCTAGGATAAGCGGTTCCGCCTACGAGCAGTACTTC. Translating it yields CSARISGSAYEQYF.

This clonotype was observed at least ten times. A clone one base away is much larger, so this may be a read error. The rearrangement uses TRBV27 and TRBJ2-7; no reliable D call. Trimming shortened V by 5 bases and J by 2 bases, and 7 bases separated the two germline ends. This CDR3 comprises 12 residues. The germline gives CDR1 MNHEY, CDR2 SMNVEV (reference sequence). The CDR3, as DNA: TGTGCCAGCAGTCCCACACCCTACGAGCAGTACTTC. Translating gives CASSPTPYEQYF.

The J gene is TRBJ2-2, the V gene TRBV27; no reliable D call. The CDR3 is 15 residues long. CDR1 and CDR2 from the germline V gene are MNHEY and SMNVEV (reference sequence). The V gene lost 5 bases and the J gene lost 0 bases, with 10 bases spanning the gap. CDR3 in amino acids: CASSGPHSNTGELFF. CDR3 nucleotides: TGTGCCAGCAGTGGGCCGCATTCGAACACCGGGGAGCTGTTTTTT.

This chain connects TRBV9 to TRBJ2-7, with 7 bases matching TRBD2. From germline, CDR1 is SGDLS and CDR2 YYNGEE. The V segment lost 0 bases and the J segment 0 bases; nucleotides outside the gene matches: 3. CDR3 length equals 15 residues. The CDR3 nucleotides are TGTGCCAGCAGCGTAGGTCTAGCGGACTCCTACGAGCAGTACTTC. It yields the protein CASSVGLADSYEQYF.

To note about this clonotype: Possible read error: a much larger clone is one base away. The chain has TRBV20-1 and TRBJ1-2; D not resolved. Germline CDR1 is DFQATT and CDR2 is SNEGSKA (reference sequence). The CDR3 consists of 14 residues. V was clipped by 6 bases and J by 4 bases, with 18 bases between them. The CDR3 loop reads CSASPDSASYGYTF. The CDR3, as DNA: TGCAGTGCCTCCCCTGACTCGGCGAGCTATGGCTACACCTTC.

This clonotype has at least ten counts. This chain connects TRBV11-2 to TRBJ1-5, with 7 nucleotides matching TRBD1. Germline-derived CDR1 and CDR2 are SGHAT and FQNNGV. J lost 5 bases, V lost 5 bases, and 9 bases had no gene match. This CDR3 has 15 residues. CDR3 sequence reads: CASSQAGGPHQPQHF. CDR3 nucleotide sequence: TGTGCCAGCAGCCAGGCAGGGGGGCCCCATCAGCCCCAGCATTTT.

With regard to this clonotype: The missing conserved phenylalanine or tryptophan at the end of this CDR3 makes a read error likely. The rearrangement joins TRBV27 to TRBJ2-7; D is ambiguous. The CDR3 length is 13 residues. Looked up from germline, CDR1 is MNHEY and CDR2 is SMNVEV (reference sequence). CDR3 amino acids: CASSFSGSHEQYC. The CDR3 DNA sequence: TGTGCCAGCAGTTTCAGTGGCTCCCACGAGCAGTACTGC.

The sample holds many counts of this clonotype. V is TRBV18 and J is TRBJ2-5, with D uncertain. Germline CDR1 is KGHSH and CDR2 is LQKENI. The CDR3 covers 14 residues. The germline V and J ends were trimmed by 3 bases and 5 bases, with 13 bases remaining between them. The CDR3 protein is CASSPPEARETQYF. DNA of the CDR3: TGTGCCAGCTCACCCCCCGAAGCGAGGGAGACCCAGTACTTC.

The sample holds many counts of this clonotype. The chain has TRBV29-1 and TRBJ2-7; weak D call: TRBD2 (5 bases). Germline V gene data show CDR1 as SQVTM and CDR2 as ANQGSEA. Between the trimmed V and J ends, which lost 6 bases and 3 bases, there was a span of 15 bases. CDR3 length: 13 residues. This CDR3 reads CSVTRLSSYEQYF. The CDR3 DNA is TGCAGCGTAACTAGGTTGAGCAGCTACGAGCAGTACTTC.

The chain employs TRBV7-9 and TRBJ1-5; 7 positions match TRBD1. The length of the CDR3 is 14 residues. Germline V CDR1 and CDR2: SEHNR, FQNEAQ (reference sequence). With V trimmed by 5 bases and J by 4 bases, 5 bases remained unmatched. The CDR3 DNA is TGTGCCAGCAGCCACGACAGGGTGAATCAGCCCCAGCATTTT. Protein: CASSHDRVNQPQHF.

In the case of this clonotype: This may stem from a read error, because a much larger clone lies one nucleotide away. This chain connects TRBV20-1 to TRBJ1-1; 7 bases fit TRBD1. The CDR3 is 13 amino acids. CDR1 and CDR2 from the germline V gene are DFQATT and SNEGSKA (reference sequence). The CDR3 nucleotides are TGCAGTGCGTCAAGACAGGGAGGGACTGAATCTTTCTTT. Its protein is CSASRQGGTESFF.

In its sample, this clonotype was seen a few times. This chain links TRBV20-1 with TRBJ2-5, with 7 bases lining up with TRBD2. Germline assignment: CDR1 DFQATT and CDR2 SNEGSKA (reference sequence). V dropped 5 bases and J dropped 4; count of bases not matched to a gene: 16. The CDR3 is 16 residues long. In DNA form, the CDR3 reads TGCAGTGCTCCAAGAGGGGCGGGGGATCCGGGAGAGACCCAGTACTTC. Amino acid sequence: CSAPRGAGDPGETQYF.

The rearrangement links TRBV12-3 or TRBV12-4 to TRBJ2-7; maybe TRBD1 (5 bases). The CDR3 contains 16 residues. The germline V and J ends were trimmed by 6 bases and 6 bases, with 24 bases remaining between them. The CDR3 coding sequence is TGTGCCAGCAGCGTAGATCCGGGCAGGGCGTCGGGCGAGCAGTACTTC. Protein product: CASSVDPGRASGEQYF.

This clonotype was seen ten or more times. DNA of the CDR3: TGTGCCAGCAGTCAAGGACTAGGAAACACCGGGGAGCTGTTTTTT. Residues: CASSQGLGNTGELFF. The V and J genes are TRBV27 and TRBJ2-2; 7 bases map to TRBD2. Germline trimming cut 5 bases from V and 2 bases from J; bases unmatched to any gene: 5. Germline V gene data show CDR1 as MNHEY and CDR2 as SMNVEV (reference sequence). The CDR3 contains 15 residues.

Of note for this clonotype: A much larger clone lies one base from this, so it may be a read error. Here the CDR3 DNA reads TGTGCCGACCAACAGGGAGGATATGGCTACACCTTC. Translation gives CADQQGGYGYTF. This chain uses TRBV6-1 with TRBJ1-2; possibly TRBD1 for D (6 bases). The CDR3 length is 12 residues. V shed 11 bases and J shed 5 bases, with 15 bases lying between them. Germline lookup yields CDR1 MNHNS and CDR2 SASEGT.

This clonotype was picked up many times. The chain couples TRBV25-1 to TRBJ2-3; D perhaps matches TRBD2 (6 bases). V lost 2 bases and J lost 6, with 6 bases in between. Germline CDR1 reads MGHDK; CDR2 reads SYGVNS. The CDR3 has 12 amino acids. The CDR3 DNA sequence: TGTGCCAGCAGTGAAGGAGGGGATACGCAGTATTTT. Its protein product is CASSEGGDTQYF.